This T cell receptor beta chain was obtained from a study of T cells in localized non-small cell lung cancer. Findings of the study overall: Of the top 100 tumor clones, median roughly 55 were in adjacent lung, about 30 among its top 100. Uninvolved nearby lung showed the greatest T cell clonality, exceeding that found in tumor. Sequencing involved a lone tumor region, leaving heterogeneity possible. Higher blood T cell density tracked longer overall survival.

Trimming took off 2 bases at V and 8 bases at J, with 22 bases between the two ends. From germline, CDR1 is GTSNPN and CDR2 SVGIG (reference sequence). The CDR3 length is 15 residues. This table comes from immunoSEQ multiplex PCR, and its TCRdb copy is limited to in-frame clones, with some not included. The repertoire holds about 57,000 clones, with roughly nine tenths as singletons. About this clone itself: Its matching antigen is unknown.

The chain joins TRBV30 to TRBJ2-7; a weak D match, TRBD1 (6 bases). The material was peripheral blood, obtained before any cancer treatment. The clonotype was recovered from a man between 35 and 75 years old with stage I lung adenocarcinoma. DNA of the CDR3: TGTGCCTGGAGTTCCGGCAGGGGTTCGCGGTTCAAGCAGTACTTC. Amino acids: CAWSSGRGSRFKQYF.